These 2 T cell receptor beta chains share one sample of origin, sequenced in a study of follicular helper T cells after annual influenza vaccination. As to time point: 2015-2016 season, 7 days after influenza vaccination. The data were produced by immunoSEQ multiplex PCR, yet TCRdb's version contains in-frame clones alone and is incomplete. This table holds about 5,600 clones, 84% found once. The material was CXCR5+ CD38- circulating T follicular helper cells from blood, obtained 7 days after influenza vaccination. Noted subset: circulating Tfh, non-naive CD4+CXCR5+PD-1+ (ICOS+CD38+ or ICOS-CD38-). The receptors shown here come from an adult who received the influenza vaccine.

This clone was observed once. Here the CDR3 DNA reads TGTGCCAGCAGCTTAGATTGGAGTCAGAGCGAGACCCAGTACTTC. It is translated as CASSLDWSQSETQYF. The chain links TRBV7-2 to TRBJ2-5; D is unclear. V shed 1 base and J shed 5 bases, with 14 bases lying between them. The germline V gene has CDR1 SGHTA and CDR2 FQGNSA. This CDR3 is built from 15 residues.

The CDR3 bases are TGTGCCAGCAGCTCGGGGGCAGATACGCAGTATTTT. The encoded protein is CASSSGADTQYF. This chain connects TRBV7-8 to TRBJ2-3; D possibly corresponds to TRBD2 (6 bases). Germline loops: CDR1 SGHVS, CDR2 FQNEAQ. Trimming shortened V by 4 bases and J by 4 bases, and 6 bases separated the two germline ends. This CDR3 has 12 residues.